These T cell receptor beta chains were read from a single sample in a study of blood T cells in healthy people across ages. In TCRdb, the 5' RACE reads were re-called with MiXCR into one record per CDR3 protein. The table has fewer than 1,000,000 distinct CDR3 sequences, approximately 44% seen once. Sequencing used blood. The receptors come from a man aged 55 to 69 in good health. CDR3s leave out the opening cysteine and the closing phenylalanine or tryptophan. The order of the fields is V gene, clone size, J gene, CDR3 length, CDR3 protein. A clone size is listed for some rows: how often the clone was seen (once, few, many), or a class if it is expanded.

v_call: TRBV3-1
clone_size: NA
j_call: TRBJ2-4
cdr3_length: 13
cdr3_aa: ASSRMDDAKNIQY

v_call: TRBV20-1
clone_size: NA
j_call: TRBJ2-5
cdr3_length: 8
cdr3_aa: SARGNEQY

v_call: TRBV7-2
clone_size: NA
j_call: TRBJ2-1
cdr3_length: 14
cdr3_aa: ASSLEVLSSYNEQF

v_call: TRBV27
clone_size: NA
j_call: TRBJ1-2
cdr3_length: 11
cdr3_aa: ASSARGNYGYT

v_call: TRBV6-5
clone_size: few
j_call: TRBJ1-1
cdr3_length: 14
cdr3_aa: ASSYRPGTANTEAF

v_call: TRBV5-6
clone_size: NA
j_call: TRBJ2-5
cdr3_length: 14
cdr3_aa: ASSLRTGWEIETQY

v_call: TRBV28
clone_size: few
j_call: TRBJ2-7
cdr3_length: 16
cdr3_aa: ASSSLGLGGGTKYEQY

v_call: TRBV15
clone_size: NA
j_call: TRBJ2-5
cdr3_length: 12
cdr3_aa: ATARGDPNNEQY

v_call: TRBV7-9
clone_size: NA
j_call: TRBJ1-4
cdr3_length: 13
cdr3_aa: ASILGAGGNEKLF

v_call: TRBV6-2/TRBV6-3
clone_size: few
j_call: TRBJ2-7
cdr3_length: 10
cdr3_aa: AGGTPPGEQY

v_call: TRBV11-1
clone_size: many
j_call: TRBJ2-7
cdr3_length: 11
cdr3_aa: ASSPRARYEQY

v_call: TRBV5-6
clone_size: NA
j_call: TRBJ2-7
cdr3_length: 13
cdr3_aa: ASNRWGASNYEQY

v_call: TRBV12-3/TRBV12-4
clone_size: NA
j_call: TRBJ1-2
cdr3_length: 11
cdr3_aa: ASSFIQGLGYT

v_call: TRBV7-9
clone_size: NA
j_call: TRBJ1-4
cdr3_length: 14
cdr3_aa: ASSLVSWGSNEKLF

v_call: TRBV6-5
clone_size: NA
j_call: TRBJ1-1
cdr3_length: 12
cdr3_aa: ASTPMGENTEAF

v_call: TRBV7-9
clone_size: few
j_call: NA
cdr3_length: 13
cdr3_aa: ASSLLDGGGDEQY

v_call: TRBV9
clone_size: NA
j_call: TRBJ2-1
cdr3_length: 12
cdr3_aa: ASSVRAGYNEQF

v_call: TRBV4-3
clone_size: NA
j_call: TRBJ2-1
cdr3_length: 12
cdr3_aa: ASSQEGGIGEQF

v_call: TRBV27
clone_size: NA
j_call: TRBJ2-7
cdr3_length: 13
cdr3_aa: ASSLLGSQVGEQY

v_call: TRBV3-1
clone_size: NA
j_call: TRBJ2-5
cdr3_length: 14
cdr3_aa: ASSQGTARGLGVQY

v_call: TRBV4-3
clone_size: NA
j_call: TRBJ2-1
cdr3_length: 12
cdr3_aa: ASSPTGGNNEQF

v_call: TRBV9
clone_size: few
j_call: TRBJ2-7
cdr3_length: 11
cdr3_aa: ASSVDLGSEQY

v_call: TRBV6-5
clone_size: NA
j_call: TRBJ1-6
cdr3_length: 11
cdr3_aa: ASSRDSGSPLH

v_call: TRBV5-1
clone_size: once
j_call: TRBJ1-4
cdr3_length: 12
cdr3_aa: VSSAGGTNEKLF

v_call: TRBV2
clone_size: NA
j_call: TRBJ1-2
cdr3_length: 11
cdr3_aa: ASDRGEDYGYT

v_call: TRBV7-2
clone_size: few
j_call: TRBJ1-6
cdr3_length: 12
cdr3_aa: ASSNRDGGSPLH

v_call: TRBV12-3/TRBV12-4
clone_size: NA
j_call: TRBJ2-3
cdr3_length: 12
cdr3_aa: ASNDRGHTDTQY

v_call: TRBV6-2/TRBV6-3
clone_size: few
j_call: TRBJ2-5
cdr3_length: 15
cdr3_aa: ASSDGLAGADVETQY

v_call: TRBV11-2
clone_size: NA
j_call: TRBJ2-5
cdr3_length: 15
cdr3_aa: AGSPGRRAISLETQY

v_call: TRBV29-1
clone_size: NA
j_call: TRBJ2-3
cdr3_length: 16
cdr3_aa: SVEDFRGTSSSTDTQY

v_call: TRBV5-1
clone_size: NA
j_call: TRBJ2-5
cdr3_length: 13
cdr3_aa: ASSLPGTGQETQY

v_call: TRBV20-1
clone_size: NA
j_call: TRBJ1-6
cdr3_length: 14
cdr3_aa: SARAGPRRFDSPLH